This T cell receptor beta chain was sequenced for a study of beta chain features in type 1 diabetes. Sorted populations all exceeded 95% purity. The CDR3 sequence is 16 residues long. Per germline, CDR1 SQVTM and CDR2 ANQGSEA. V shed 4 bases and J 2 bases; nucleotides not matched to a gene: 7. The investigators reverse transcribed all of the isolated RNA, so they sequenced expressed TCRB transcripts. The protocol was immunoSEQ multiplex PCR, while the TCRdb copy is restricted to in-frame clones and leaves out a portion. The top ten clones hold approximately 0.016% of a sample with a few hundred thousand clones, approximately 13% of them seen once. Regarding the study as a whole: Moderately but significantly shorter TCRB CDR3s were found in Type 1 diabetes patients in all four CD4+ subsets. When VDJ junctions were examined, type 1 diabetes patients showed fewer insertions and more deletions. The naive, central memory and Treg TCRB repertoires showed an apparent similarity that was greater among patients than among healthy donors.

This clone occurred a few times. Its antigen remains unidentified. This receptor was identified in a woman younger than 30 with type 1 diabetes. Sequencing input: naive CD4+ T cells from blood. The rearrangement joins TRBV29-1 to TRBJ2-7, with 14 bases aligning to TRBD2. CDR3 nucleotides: TGCAGCGTTGTTCGACTAGCGGGAGGGGGGGCCTACGAGCAGTACTTC. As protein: CSVVRLAGGGAYEQYF.